This T cell receptor (beta chain) was captured in a study of neoadjuvant anti-PD-1 for oral cavity cancer. Overall study context: Patients without progression got a fourth dose around day 43. Regarding the study as a whole: Non-responders to neoadjuvant nivolumab had significantly more clonal PBMC T cells than responders.

Most PBMC samples had 480 ng input DNA in six replicates. Sequenced by immunoSEQ multiplex PCR; TCRdb stores in-frame clones only, minus some. The repertoire holds 6,000 to 7,500 clones, 65% to 75% seen once, with around 2.9% in the top ten. The CDR3 runs to 16 residues. The germline CDR1 and CDR2 sequences are MRHNA and SNTAGT. V was clipped by 0 bases and J by 7 bases; unmatched bases: 6. Of note for this clone: Its target is not known.

Analysis of PBMCs was direct, with no culture step. The chain is built from TRBV6-4 and TRBJ2-2, with 9 nucleotides matching TRBD1. Specimen: PBMCs, collected before nivolumab (anti-PD-1) treatment. This TCR came from a person between 40 and 85 years old with oral cavity squamous cell carcinoma. DNA of the CDR3: TGTGCCAGCAGTGACTCGGTGGGACAGGGAATCGGGGAGCTGTTTTTT. It encodes CASSDSVGQGIGELFF.